Listed below are T cell receptor beta chains from one sample, sequenced in a study of cytomegalovirus exposure and HLA in healthy donors. TCRdb keeps only in-frame clones here, not all; method: immunoSEQ multiplex PCR. The table has 180,000 or so clones, roughly 84% seen once. The sequenced material came from PBMCs. Receptor source: a woman in her thirties in good health and CMV-seropositive. CDR3s include the opening cysteine and the closing phenylalanine or tryptophan. Fields, in order: clone size, V gene, J gene, D gene, CDR3 protein, CDR3 DNA. A D gene is named only where the DNA matches it firmly. Not all rows give a size; the values are once, few, many and, for expanded clones, a class.

abundance: .
v_gene: TRBV19
j_gene: TRBJ1-5
d_gene: TRBD1
CDR3aa: CASSTHRGGQPQHF
CDR3nt: TGTGCCAGTAGTACCCACAGGGGTGGTCAGCCCCAGCATTTT

abundance: few
v_gene: TRBV28
j_gene: TRBJ1-4
d_gene: .
CDR3aa: CASSLLNEKLFF
CDR3nt: TGTGCCAGCAGCCTGCTAAATGAAAAACTGTTTTTT

abundance: .
v_gene: TRBV6-1
j_gene: TRBJ2-7
d_gene: TRBD1
CDR3aa: CASSGRQGHEQYF
CDR3nt: TGTGCCAGCAGTGGAAGACAGGGCCACGAGCAGTACTTC

abundance: many
v_gene: TRBV30
j_gene: TRBJ1-5
d_gene: .
CDR3aa: CAWSKNRPDQPQHF
CDR3nt: TGTGCCTGGAGTAAGAACAGACCTGATCAGCCCCAGCATTTT

abundance: .
v_gene: TRBV25-1
j_gene: TRBJ2-1
d_gene: TRBD2
CDR3aa: CASSDPREGGIDEQFF
CDR3nt: TGTGCCAGCAGTGATCCTCGGGAGGGCGGTATCGATGAGCAGTTCTTC

abundance: .
v_gene: TRBV19
j_gene: TRBJ2-2
d_gene: .
CDR3aa: CASSTWEVSGELFF
CDR3nt: TGTGCCAGTAGTACGTGGGAGGTGAGCGGGGAGCTGTTTTTT

abundance: once
v_gene: TRBV9
j_gene: TRBJ2-7
d_gene: .
CDR3aa: CASSPQGGEQYF
CDR3nt: TGTGCCAGCAGCCCTCAAGGGGGCGAGCAGTACTTC

abundance: .
v_gene: TRBV7-9
j_gene: TRBJ2-7
d_gene: TRBD1
CDR3aa: CASSSDRGAAYEQYF
CDR3nt: TGTGCCAGCAGCTCTGACAGGGGTGCCGCCTACGAGCAGTACTTC

abundance: .
v_gene: TRBV7-3
j_gene: TRBJ1-1
d_gene: .
CDR3aa: CASSFSMNTEAFF
CDR3nt: TGTGCCAGCAGCTTTAGTATGAACACTGAAGCTTTCTTT

abundance: .
v_gene: TRBV28
j_gene: TRBJ2-5
d_gene: TRBD1
CDR3aa: CASSLPGQGAGETQYF
CDR3nt: TGTGCCAGCAGTTTACCCGGACAGGGGGCAGGGGAGACCCAGTACTTC

abundance: .
v_gene: TRBV19
j_gene: TRBJ2-3
d_gene: .
CDR3aa: CASKPSGTDTQYF
CDR3nt: TGTGCCAGTAAGCCTAGCGGCACAGATACGCAGTATTTT

abundance: .
v_gene: TRBV7-8
j_gene: TRBJ2-3
d_gene: TRBD2
CDR3aa: CASSLEAGGNPDTQYF
CDR3nt: TGTGCCAGCAGCTTAGAAGCGGGAGGTAACCCAGATACGCAGTATTTT

abundance: once
v_gene: TRBV5-1
j_gene: TRBJ2-3
d_gene: .
CDR3aa: CASSLGHLSTDTQYF
CDR3nt: TGCGCCAGCAGCTTGGGACACCTCTCCACAGATACGCAGTATTTT

abundance: .
v_gene: TRBV18
j_gene: TRBJ2-1
d_gene: TRBD2
CDR3aa: CASSPPGGIPFF
CDR3nt: TGTGCCAGCTCCCCTCCGGGAGGGATTCCCTTCTTC

abundance: .
v_gene: TRBV5-1
j_gene: TRBJ1-1
d_gene: .
CDR3aa: CASSDNWNTEAFF
CDR3nt: TGCGCCAGCTCAGACAACTGGAACACTGAAGCTTTCTTT

abundance: .
v_gene: TRBV7-6
j_gene: TRBJ2-1
d_gene: TRBD2
CDR3aa: CASSLGLAGAEQFF
CDR3nt: TGTGCCAGCAGCCTTGGACTAGCGGGAGCTGAGCAGTTCTTC

abundance: once
v_gene: TRBV10-3
j_gene: TRBJ2-7
d_gene: TRBD1
CDR3aa: CATTGTGNRGAYEQYF
CDR3nt: TGTGCCACCACCGGGACAGGGAATAGGGGGGCCTACGAGCAGTACTTC

abundance: few
v_gene: TRBV29-1
j_gene: TRBJ2-1
d_gene: TRBD2
CDR3aa: CSVEDGTSGVNEQFF
CDR3nt: TGCAGCGTTGAAGATGGAACTAGCGGGGTAAATGAGCAGTTCTTC

abundance: .
v_gene: TRBV19
j_gene: TRBJ2-3
d_gene: .
CDR3aa: CASKEARITDTQYF
CDR3nt: TGTGCCAGTAAAGAGGCGCGGATCACAGATACGCAGTATTTT

abundance: .
v_gene: TRBV7-9
j_gene: TRBJ2-3
d_gene: .
CDR3aa: CASSLAGGVPDTQYF
CDR3nt: TGTGCCAGCAGCTTAGCAGGGGGAGTCCCAGATACGCAGTATTTT

abundance: .
v_gene: TRBV7-8
j_gene: TRBJ2-7
d_gene: .
CDR3aa: CASSDSQPVREQYF
CDR3nt: TGTGCCAGCAGCGACAGTCAGCCGGTACGGGAGCAGTACTTC

abundance: .
v_gene: TRBV18
j_gene: TRBJ2-5
d_gene: .
CDR3aa: CASSPPGETQYF
CDR3nt: TGTGCCAGCTCACCACCCGGGGAGACCCAGTACTTC

abundance: .
v_gene: TRBV6-5
j_gene: TRBJ2-7
d_gene: .
CDR3aa: CASRRNRATYEQYF
CDR3nt: TGTGCCAGCAGACGCAACAGGGCAACCTACGAGCAGTACTTC

abundance: .
v_gene: TRBV19
j_gene: TRBJ1-1
d_gene: .
CDR3aa: CASSILGEAFF
CDR3nt: TGTGCCAGTAGTATTCTCGGGGAAGCTTTCTTT